This T cell receptor (beta chain) was sequenced during a study of blood T cell repertoires in COVID-19. The overall study: Italy, Spain and the United States were the sources of the convalescent and acute COVID-19 samples.

Individuals aged about 18 to 100 years were recruited from approximately 24 US areas. The study assigned cohorts using participant-reported clinical history. Looked up from germline, CDR1 is KGHSH and CDR2 is LQKENI. Trimming took 3 bases from V and 10 from J; bases not matched to a gene: 6. The CDR3 runs to 13 residues. Sequencing was performed with immunoSEQ multiplex PCR; in TCRdb, only in-frame clones are kept and a portion is missing. This sample has around 300,000 clones; roughly 87% occur once, and the top ten carry about 5.5%. Sequencing was done on a sample of PBMCs or T cells enriched from blood (not recorded which). The sequence was obtained from a middle-aged woman who had recovered from COVID-19. The rearrangement uses TRBV18 and TRBJ2-1; 7 bases are shared with TRBD2. CDR3: CASSPRAGEEQFF. The CDR3 DNA is TGTGCCAGCTCACCTCGGGCGGGAGAGGAGCAGTTCTTC.